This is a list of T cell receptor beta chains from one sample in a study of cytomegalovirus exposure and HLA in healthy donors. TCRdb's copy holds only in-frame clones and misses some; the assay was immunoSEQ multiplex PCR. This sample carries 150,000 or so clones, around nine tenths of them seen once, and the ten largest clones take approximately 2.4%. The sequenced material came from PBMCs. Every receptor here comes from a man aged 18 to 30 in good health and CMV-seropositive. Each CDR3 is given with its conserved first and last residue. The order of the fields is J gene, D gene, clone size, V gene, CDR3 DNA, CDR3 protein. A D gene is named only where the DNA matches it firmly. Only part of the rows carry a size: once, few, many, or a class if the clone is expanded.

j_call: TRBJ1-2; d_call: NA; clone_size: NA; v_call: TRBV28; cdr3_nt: TGTGCCAGCAGTTACCCCGGGGAGGGATATGGCTACACCTTC; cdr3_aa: CASSYPGEGYGYTF
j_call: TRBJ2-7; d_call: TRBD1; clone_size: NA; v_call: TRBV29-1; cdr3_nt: TGCAGCGTTGAGGCAGGGGGCGGCGAGCAGTACTTC; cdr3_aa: CSVEAGGGEQYF
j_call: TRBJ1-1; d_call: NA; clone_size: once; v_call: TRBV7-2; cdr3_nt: TGTGCCAGCAGCTCCTCCAAACTCGGGGTTGAAGCTTTCTTT; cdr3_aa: CASSSSKLGVEAFF
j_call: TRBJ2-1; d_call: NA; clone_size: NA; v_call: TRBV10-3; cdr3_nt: TGTGCCATCAGTGAGTCAATGGTCAACACCAATGAGCAGTTCTTC; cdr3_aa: CAISESMVNTNEQFF
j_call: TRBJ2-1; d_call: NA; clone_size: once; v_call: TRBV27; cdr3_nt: TGTGCCAGCAGTTCGAACGGGGGAATACATGAGCAGTTCTTC; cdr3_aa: CASSSNGGIHEQFF
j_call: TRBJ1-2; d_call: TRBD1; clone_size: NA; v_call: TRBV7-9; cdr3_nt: TGTGCCAGCAGCTCCGGACAGGGGTTGTCCTATGGCTACACCTTC; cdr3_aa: CASSSGQGLSYGYTF
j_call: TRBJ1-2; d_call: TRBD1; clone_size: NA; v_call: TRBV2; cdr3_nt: TGTGCCAGCGCCGGACAGGGGCCCTATGGCTACACCTTC; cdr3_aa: CASAGQGPYGYTF
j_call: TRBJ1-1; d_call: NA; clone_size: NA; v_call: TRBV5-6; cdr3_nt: TGTGCCAGCAGCTTGGGGTTGGCGGTGAACACTGAAGCTTTCTTT; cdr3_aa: CASSLGLAVNTEAFF
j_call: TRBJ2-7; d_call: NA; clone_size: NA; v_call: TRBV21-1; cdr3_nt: TGTGCCAGCAGCCCCGGGACTAGCTTCAAGGAGCAGTACTTC; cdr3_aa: CASSPGTSFKEQYF
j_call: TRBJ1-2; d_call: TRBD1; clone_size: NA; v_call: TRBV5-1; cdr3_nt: TGCGCCAGCAGCTTGGGGACAGGGAACCCCTATGGCTACACCTTC; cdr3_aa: CASSLGTGNPYGYTF
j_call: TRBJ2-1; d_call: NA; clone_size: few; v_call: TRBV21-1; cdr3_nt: TGTGCCAGCAGCAAAGAGGTACTAGCGGGCAATGAGCAGTTCTTC; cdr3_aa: CASSKEVLAGNEQFF
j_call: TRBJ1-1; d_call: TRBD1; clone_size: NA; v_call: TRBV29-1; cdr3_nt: TGCAGCGTCACCGGGACAGGGCCTGCGAACACTGAAGCTTTCTTT; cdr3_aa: CSVTGTGPANTEAFF
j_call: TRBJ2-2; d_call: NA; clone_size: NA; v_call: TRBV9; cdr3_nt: TGTGCCAGCAGCCTTAGACTAGGGGCTGGGTCCGGGGAGCTGTTTTTT; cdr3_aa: CASSLRLGAGSGELFF
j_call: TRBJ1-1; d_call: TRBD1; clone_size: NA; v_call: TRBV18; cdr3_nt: TGTGCCAGCTCACCATTACAGGGGGAGGAAGCTTTCTTT; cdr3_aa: CASSPLQGEEAFF
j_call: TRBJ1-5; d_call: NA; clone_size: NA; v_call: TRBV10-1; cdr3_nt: TGCGCCAGCAGTGTCGACCCGCTTTTCGGGCAGCCCCAGCATTTT; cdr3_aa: CASSVDPLFGQPQHF
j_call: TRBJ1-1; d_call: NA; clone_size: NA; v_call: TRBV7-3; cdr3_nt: TGTGCCAGCAGCTTAATGGGAGGGATGAACACTGAAGCTTTCTTT; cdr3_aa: CASSLMGGMNTEAFF
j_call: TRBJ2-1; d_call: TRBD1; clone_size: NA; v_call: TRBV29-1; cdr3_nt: TGCAGCGTAATACTCTGGGGACAGACCTACAATGAGCAGTTCTTC; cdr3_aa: CSVILWGQTYNEQFF
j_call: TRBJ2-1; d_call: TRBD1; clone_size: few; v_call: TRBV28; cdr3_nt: TGTGCCAGCAGTTTATGGACAGGGGTGAGTATGGATGAGCAGTTCTTC; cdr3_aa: CASSLWTGVSMDEQFF
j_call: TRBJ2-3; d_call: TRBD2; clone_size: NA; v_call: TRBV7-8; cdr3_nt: TGTGCCAGCAATCCCGGGGGGAGCACAGATACGCAGTATTTT; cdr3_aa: CASNPGGSTDTQYF
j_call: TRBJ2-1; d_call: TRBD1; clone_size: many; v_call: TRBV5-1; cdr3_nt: TGCGCCAGCAGCACGGAGGACAGGGGGTATGAGCAGTTCTTC; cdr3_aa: CASSTEDRGYEQFF
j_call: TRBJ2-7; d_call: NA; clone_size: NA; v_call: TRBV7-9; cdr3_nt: TGTGCCAGCAGCTCCCGACAGGTGGGCGAGCAGTACTTC; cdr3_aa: CASSSRQVGEQYF
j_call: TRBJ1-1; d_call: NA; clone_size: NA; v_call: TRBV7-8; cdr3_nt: TGTGCCAGCAGCTTAGAACAGAAATACACTGAAGCTTTCTTT; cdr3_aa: CASSLEQKYTEAFF